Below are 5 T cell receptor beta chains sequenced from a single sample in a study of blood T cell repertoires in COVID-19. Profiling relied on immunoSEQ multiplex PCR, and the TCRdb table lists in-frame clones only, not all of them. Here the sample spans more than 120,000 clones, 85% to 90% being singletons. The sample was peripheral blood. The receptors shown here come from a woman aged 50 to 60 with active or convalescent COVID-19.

The DNA of the CDR3 is TGTGCCAGCAGCTCCGGGACAGGGAGCTCCTACGAGCAGTACTTC. It codes for CASSSGTGSSYEQYF. The chain combines TRBV7-9 with TRBJ2-7; 9 bases fit TRBD1. Germline lookup yields CDR1 SEHNR and CDR2 FQNEAQ (reference sequence). The CDR3 covers 15 residues. With 4 bases clipped from V and 0 bases from J, the junction kept 4 bases outside the gene matches. The whole variable domain, remainder taken from reference TRBV7-9 and TRBJ2-7, is DTGVSQNPRHKITKRGQNVTFRCDPISEHNRLYWYRQTLGQGPEFLTYFQNEAQLEKSRLLSDRFSAERPKGSFSTLEIQRTEQGDSAMYLCASSSGTGSSYEQYFGPGTRLTVT.

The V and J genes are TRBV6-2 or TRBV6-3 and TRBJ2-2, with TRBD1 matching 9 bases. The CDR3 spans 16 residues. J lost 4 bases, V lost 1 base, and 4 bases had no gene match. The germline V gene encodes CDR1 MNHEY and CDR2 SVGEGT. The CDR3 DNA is TGTGCCAGCAGTTACTACCGGACAGGGGTCACCGGGGAGCTGTTTTTT. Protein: CASSYYRTGVTGELFF.

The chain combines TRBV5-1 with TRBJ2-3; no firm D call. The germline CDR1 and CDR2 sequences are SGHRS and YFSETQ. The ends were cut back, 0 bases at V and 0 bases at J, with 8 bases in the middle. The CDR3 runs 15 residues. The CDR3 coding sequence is TGCGCCAGCAGCTTGGAACAGAGAAGCACAGATACGCAGTATTTT. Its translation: CASSLEQRSTDTQYF.

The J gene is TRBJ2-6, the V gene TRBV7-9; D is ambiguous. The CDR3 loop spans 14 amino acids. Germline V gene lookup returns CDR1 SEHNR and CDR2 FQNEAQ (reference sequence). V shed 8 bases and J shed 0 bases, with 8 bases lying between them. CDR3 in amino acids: CASGRSSGANVLTF. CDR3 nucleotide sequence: TGTGCCAGCGGCCGGAGCTCTGGGGCCAACGTCCTGACTTTC.

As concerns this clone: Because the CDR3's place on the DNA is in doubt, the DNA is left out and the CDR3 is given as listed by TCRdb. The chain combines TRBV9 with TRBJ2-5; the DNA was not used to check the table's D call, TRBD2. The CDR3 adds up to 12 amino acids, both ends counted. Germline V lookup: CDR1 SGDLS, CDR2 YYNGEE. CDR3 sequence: CASSVGGGAVDF.